This TCR beta chain was profiled in a study of CD8 T cells in Susac syndrome. Broader study findings: The relatively small number of individuals in the TCR sequencing and HLA analysis was acknowledged by the study.

As for this clonotype: What it binds is not known.

When the RNA was reverse transcribed, random hexamers were used with an input of roughly 0.5 to 1 ug. Amplification of TCR beta CDR3 was carried out by immunoSEQ multiplex PCR, which covered 54 Vbeta and 13 Jbeta segments. Each CDR3 protein gets one entry after TCRdb re-called the immunoSEQ multiplex PCR reads with MiXCR. The repertoire includes 190,000 or so distinct CDR3 sequences, about 95% of them detected once, and approximately 0.097% sits in the top ten. TEMRA cells were enriched by FACS, and CD4+ and CD8+ T cells were negatively isolated. Sequenced: CD4+ T cells from PBMCs. The receptor's source is a human donor with multiple sclerosis.

The CDR3 bases are TGTGCCACCAGGGGTGGGGCAGATACGCAGTATTTT. This sequence encodes CATRGGADTQYF. The rearrangement links TRBV24-1 to TRBJ2-3; D is unresolved. The CDR3 runs 12 residues. Germline CDR1 is KGHDR and CDR2 is SFDVKD. The germline V and J ends were trimmed by 7 bases and 4 bases, with 8 bases remaining between them.